Here is one TCR beta chain with its context. This clonotype has a handful of counts. It lacks a known antigen. Base qualities are not provided; no much larger clone lies one nucleotide away. The approximately 40 donors, aged about 6 to 95 years, were systemically healthy Caucasian individuals from Russia. Each donor gave roughly 9.5 milliliters of peripheral blood, collected into EDTA-treated Vacutainer tubes. Ficoll-Paque density-gradient centrifugation was used to isolate PBMCs, with at least 6.5 million per sample. Trizol reagent was used to extract total RNA from PBMCs, with at least 5 micrograms per sample. The percentages of naive CD45RAhigh/CD27high T cells were determined by flow cytometry on a PBMC aliquot from every donor. The entry originates in a study of blood T cells in healthy people across ages (dated by TCRdb to the mid-2010s). As for the study more broadly: In model experiments, template switching captured about one uniquely barcoded TCR beta cDNA molecule for every two T cells. To track age-related changes in TCR beta repertoire diversity, the study relied on deep sequencing normalized with unique cDNA molecular identifiers. Donors were grouped into four age groups: young (average 16 years), middle-aged (around 39), aged (62) and long-lived (just over 80). Donors of different ages were randomly distributed across sequencing lanes to avoid experimental bias. Two additional independent replicas of 1 million unique cDNA reads from the same blood draw were analyzed for two donors (one aged 18 to 30 and one aged 80 or older). General study outcomes and caveats: The CMV infection status of donors was not known, potentially confounding age-related changes in expanded clonotypes. The percentage of naive T cells measured by flow cytometry correlated strongly with observed TCR beta diversity. Estimates of total diversity from one million sequenced T cells were regarded as lower bounds and underestimates. As age increased, observed TCR beta diversity per million T cells dropped in a roughly linear way, and a significant reduction was already evident by age 40. Since profiling was done on bulk unsorted PBMCs, naive and antigen-experienced compartments could not be conclusively compared. Compared with the aged group, more naive CD4+ T cells, fewer expanded clones and increased TCR diversity were shown by the long-lived group, suggesting age selection.

Per the germline V gene (reference sequence), DFQATT is the CDR1 and SNEGSKA is the CDR2. Trimming at the junction amounts to 4 bases on V and 5 bases on J, and the germline ends lie 20 bases apart. Spanning cysteine to phenylalanine, the CDR3 consists of 15 amino acids. Just CDR3 DNA is preserved here, 45 bases in frame from base 1. The receptor library was made with 5' RACE. The listed sequencing device is Illumina HiSeq 2500. A second PCR of roughly 7 to 12 cycles was run with a J-beta primer mix and a sample-barcoded 5' primer. Each TCR beta cDNA molecule received a unique molecular identifier from a template-switch 5' adaptor carrying 12 random nucleotides. At least 2.5 million CDR3-containing paired-end reads were obtained from each sample. First-strand cDNA was synthesized from all RNA with the Mint cDNA synthesis kit, primed by a TRBC-specific oligonucleotide. All cDNA was treated with uracil-DNA glycosylase and then went through a first 18-cycle PCR with the universal primers M1SS and BC2_uni_R. Regarding the original processing steps: Normalization of each sample was performed by random selection of 1 million high-quality reads, each carrying a distinct molecular identifier. Reads with shared molecular identifiers were discarded instead of being binned into consensus sequences. MiTCR, set to a Q25 quality threshold and the strictest error-elimination algorithm, was used for CDR3 identification, clonotype clustering and error correction. Lower-bound total TCR beta diversity was estimated with a nonparametric unseen species model using Euler transformation. The public reads were quality trimmed at Q25 with fastp and then assembled into clones with MiXCR by TCRdb, keeping productive beta chains. A single entry per CDR3 protein holds the most common genes and DNA from its merged rows. The V and J calls and clone size come from TCRdb's table, not from the authors' own analysis. The sample profile shows around 1.5 million distinct CDR3 sequences; approximately 59% of them were found once. Over 5.5% of the sample rests with the top ten.

The specimen was blood. The origin of this receptor is a man aged 18 to 29 in good health. This receptor chain uses TRBV20-1 and TRBJ2-5; TRBD2 is perhaps the D gene, given 6 matching bases. The CDR3 region has the sequence CSATLGGPTGETQYF. The DNA is TGCAGTGCTACTCTCGGGGGACCCACTGGGGAGACCCAGTACTTC.